What follows describes a single T cell receptor beta chain. Its antigen remains unknown. The PCR made use of 60 Vbeta and 13 Jbeta primers. Clones were read by immunoSEQ multiplex PCR, and TCRdb kept only the in-frame ones, dropping some. Its table records some 130,000 clones. Participants comprised healthy donors of bone marrow. The source of the sample is a study of cytomegalovirus exposure and HLA in healthy donors. Study background: Earlier sequencing of about 179 million T cells yielded roughly 100 million unique TCR beta sequences. Study findings and constraints: Most of the CMV-associated TCR beta chains (in a later analysis) appeared to be HLA-restricted. At a 0.05 false discovery rate, a later analysis found over 15,000 TCR beta sequences to be associated with HLA alleles.

The sequence was obtained from a woman in her 40s in good health and CMV-seropositive. Material for sequencing was PBMCs.

The CDR3 coding sequence is TGTGCCAGCAGCTTAAGTGGCCCAACTGGGGCCAACGTCCTGACTTTC. Amino acids: CASSLSGPTGANVLTF. The rearrangement uses TRBV11-2 and TRBJ2-6; D unresolved. The CDR3 has 16 residues. Per the germline V gene, CDR1 is SGHAT and CDR2 is FQNNGV. With 2 bases removed from V and 2 bases from J, the gap between germline ends came to 10 bases.